The sequence of this TCR beta chain was determined in a study of siplizumab effects on memory and regulatory T cells. Study observations and caveats: The authors could not assign a naive or memory phenotype to roughly 80-96% of proliferating CD4+ or CD8+ clones. Tregs proliferating in siplizumab cultures lacked confirmation of their suppressive function. The naive T cell population seemed more diverse than memory cells and seemed a major contributor to the alloresponse.

Coculturing was carried out on the mixed lymphocyte reaction cells. It lasted 5 to 7 days and was done at 37°C. Regarding this clone: Its antigen is not identified.

J gave up 3 bases and V 2 bases, and 2 bases lay outside the gene matches. Germline assignment: CDR1 MNHEY and CDR2 SMNVEV (reference sequence). This CDR3 has 14 residues. Clones were read by immunoSEQ multiplex PCR, and TCRdb kept only the in-frame ones, dropping some. The sample consists of more than 5,000 clones, 40% to 55% of them appearing once. The receptor comes from a human donor in good health; the cells came from an allogeneic mixed lymphocyte reaction. Some clones in this sample may be carry-over from other donors' samples. Material for sequencing was CFSE-low (dividing) CD8+ T cells sorted from an allogeneic mixed lymphocyte reaction. V is TRBV27 and J is TRBJ2-7, with 9 positions matching TRBD2. CDR3 DNA sequence: TGTGCCAGCAGTTTAAGTAGCGGGAGCTACGAGCAGTACTTC. Its protein product is CASSLSSGSYEQYF.